Shown below are 8 T cell receptor beta chains from a single sample sequenced in a study of CD8+CD57+ T cells in acquired aplastic anemia. The template for TCR beta VDJ and CDR3 sequence profiling was genomic DNA. TCRdb analysed the reads with MiXCR anew, one entry per CDR3 protein. The sample yields roughly 100,000 distinct CDR3 sequences, 55% to 80% seen once. Patients sequenced had flow cytometry evidence of CD8+CD57+ cell expansion. Sequences were obtained from sorted CD4+, CD8+, or CD8+CD57+ T cells (not recorded which) from PBMCs. Receptors were obtained from a human donor with aplastic anemia.

The J gene is TRBJ1-2, the V gene TRBV10-2; weak D call: TRBD1 (5 bases). The length of the CDR3 is 13 residues. Trimming shortened V by 5 bases and J by 8 bases, and 15 bases separated the two germline ends. Germline V gene lookup returns CDR1 WSHSY and CDR2 SAAADI. CDR3 amino acids: CASSPSGYGGYTF. The CDR3 DNA is TGCGCCAGCAGTCCATCAGGGTATGGAGGCTACACCTTC.

CDR3 nucleotides: TGTGCCAGCAGCTTAGACAGAGCCACAGATACGCAGTATTTT. It is translated as CASSLDRATDTQYF. The chain carries TRBV11-2 and TRBJ2-3; D is undetermined. The CDR3 has 14 residues. CDR1 and CDR2 (germline): SGHAT, FQNNGV. The V end lost 0 bases, the J end lost 2 bases, and 6 bases lay between the germline ends. Full variable domain (rest looked up from reference TRBV11-2 and TRBJ2-3): EAGVAQSPRYKIIEKRQSVAFWCNPISGHATLYWYQQILGQGPKLLIQFQNNGVVDDSQLPKDRFSAERLKGVDSTLKIQPAKLEDSAVYLCASSLDRATDTQYFGPGTRLTVL.

This rearrangement joins TRBV2 to TRBJ2-7; 10 bases are a match to TRBD2. This CDR3 region has 14 residues. J gave up 3 bases and V 8 bases, and 7 bases lay outside the gene matches. Germline lookup yields CDR1 SNHLY and CDR2 FYNNEI. CDR3 loop: CASARASGSYEQYF. CDR3 bases: TGTGCCAGCGCCAGGGCTAGCGGGAGCTACGAGCAGTACTTC.

The chain employs TRBV15 and TRBJ1-2; D unresolved. This CDR3 spans 12 amino acids. V lost 0 bases to trimming and J lost 9 bases, with 8 bases between them. Germline assignment: CDR1 LNHNV and CDR2 YYDKDF (reference sequence). The CDR3 region is CATSRDGVSYTF. The CDR3 DNA sequence: TGTGCCACCAGCAGAGATGGGGTTAGCTACACCTTC.

This chain connects TRBV5-6 to TRBJ2-1; a weak D match, TRBD1 (6 bases). The CDR3 is 15 amino acids. Germline-derived CDR1 and CDR2 are SGHDT and YYEEEE. Deletions cut 2 bases from V and 3 bases from J, with 12 bases between. The CDR3 coding sequence is TGTGCCAGCAGCTTTGGGGGCGCCGGCTACAATGAGCAGTTCTTC. Its translation: CASSFGGAGYNEQFF.

J is TRBJ2-5 and V is TRBV7-9, with D unresolved. Germline assignment: CDR1 SEHNR and CDR2 FQNEAQ (reference sequence). The CDR3 spans 13 residues. V was pared by 0 bases and J by 1 base, with 3 bases between. The CDR3 DNA sequence: TGTGCCAGCAGCTTAGCCCCCCAAGAGACCCAGTACTTC. Amino acids: CASSLAPQETQYF.

The chain links TRBV25-1 to TRBJ1-6, with D possibly matching TRBD1 (5 bases). The CDR3 is 14 residues long. The germline V gene encodes CDR1 MGHDK and CDR2 SYGVNS. Trimming took 10 bases from V and 5 from J, leaving 15 bases between them. CDR3 amino acids: CATRTGLHNSPLHF. CDR3 DNA: TGTGCCACCCGAACAGGACTGCATAATTCACCCCTCCACTTT.

This chain connects TRBV2 to TRBJ1-1; a weak D match, TRBD1 (5 bases). Trimming left V 7 bases short and J 5 bases short, with 11 bases between. Per germline, CDR1 SNHLY and CDR2 FYNNEI. CDR3 size: 12 residues. CDR3: CASNRDVTEAFF. In nucleotides, the CDR3 is TGTGCCAGCAATAGGGACGTTACTGAAGCTTTCTTT.